The clone carrying this T cell receptor (beta chain) was recorded many times. TCRdb re-analysed the PCR reads in MiXCR, keeping a single row per CDR3 protein. The repertoire holds about 640,000 distinct CDR3 sequences, with about 20% as singletons. Germline CDR1 reads SGHAT; CDR2 reads FQNNGV. The V end lost 1 base, the J end lost 4 bases, and 10 bases lay between the germline ends. This CDR3 spans 14 amino acids. The data originate from a study of molecular identifiers for immune sequencing clone quantification. This rearrangement joins TRBV11-2 to TRBJ1-1; tentatively, D is TRBD1 (6 bases). The specimen sequenced was naive CD8+ T cells from blood, with Jurkat cell RNA spiked in. Described subset: FACS-sorted CD8+CD4-CCR7+CD45RA+ naive T cells. The receptor comes from a human donor in good health. Some libraries in this study had Jurkat cell RNA spiked in. The CDR3 DNA follows: TGTGCCAGCAGCTTAGGGACAGTCGGCACTGAAGCTTTCTTT. It codes for CASSLGTVGTEAFF.